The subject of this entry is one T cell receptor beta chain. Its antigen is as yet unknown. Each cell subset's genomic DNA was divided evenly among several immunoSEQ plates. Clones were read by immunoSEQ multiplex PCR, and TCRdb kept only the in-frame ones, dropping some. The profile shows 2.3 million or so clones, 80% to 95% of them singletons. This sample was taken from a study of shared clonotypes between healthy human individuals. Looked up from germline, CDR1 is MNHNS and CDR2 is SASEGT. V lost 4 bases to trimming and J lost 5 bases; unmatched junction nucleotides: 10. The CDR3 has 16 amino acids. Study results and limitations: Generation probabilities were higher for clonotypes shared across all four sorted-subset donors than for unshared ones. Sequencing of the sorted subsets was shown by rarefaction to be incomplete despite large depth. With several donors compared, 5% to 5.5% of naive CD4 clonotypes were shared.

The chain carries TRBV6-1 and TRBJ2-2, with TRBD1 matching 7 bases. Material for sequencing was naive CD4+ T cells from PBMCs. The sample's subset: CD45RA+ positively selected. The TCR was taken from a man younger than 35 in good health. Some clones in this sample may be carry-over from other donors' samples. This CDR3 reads CASSVLGTARTGELFF. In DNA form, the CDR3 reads TGTGCCAGCAGTGTGCTCGGGACAGCGAGAACCGGGGAGCTGTTTTTT.